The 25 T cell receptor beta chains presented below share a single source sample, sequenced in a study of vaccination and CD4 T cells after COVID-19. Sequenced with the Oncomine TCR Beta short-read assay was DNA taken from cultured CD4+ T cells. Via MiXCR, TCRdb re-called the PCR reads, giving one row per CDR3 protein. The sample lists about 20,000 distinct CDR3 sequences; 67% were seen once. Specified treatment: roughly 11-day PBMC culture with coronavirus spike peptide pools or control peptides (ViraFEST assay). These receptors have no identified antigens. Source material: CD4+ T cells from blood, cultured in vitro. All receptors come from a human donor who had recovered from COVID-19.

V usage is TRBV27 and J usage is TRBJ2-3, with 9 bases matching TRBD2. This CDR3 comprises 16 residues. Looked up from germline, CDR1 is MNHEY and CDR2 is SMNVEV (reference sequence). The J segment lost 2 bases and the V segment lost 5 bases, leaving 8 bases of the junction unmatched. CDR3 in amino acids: CASSLDLAGITDTQYF. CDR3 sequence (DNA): TGTGCCAGCAGTCTGGACCTAGCGGGGATCACAGATACGCAGTATTTT.

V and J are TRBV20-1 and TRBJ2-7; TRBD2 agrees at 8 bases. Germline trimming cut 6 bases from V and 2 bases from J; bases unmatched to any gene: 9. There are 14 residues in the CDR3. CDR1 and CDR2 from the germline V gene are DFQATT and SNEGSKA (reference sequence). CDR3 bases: TGCAGTGCAAACCCCGGGAGGGCCACCTACGAGCAGTACTTC. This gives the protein CSANPGRATYEQYF.

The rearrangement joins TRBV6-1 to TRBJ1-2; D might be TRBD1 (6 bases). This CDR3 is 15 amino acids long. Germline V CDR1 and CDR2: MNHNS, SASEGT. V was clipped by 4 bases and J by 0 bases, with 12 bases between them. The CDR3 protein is CASSADRTTNYGYTF. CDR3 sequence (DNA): TGTGCCAGCAGTGCCGACAGGACAACTAACTATGGCTACACCTTC.

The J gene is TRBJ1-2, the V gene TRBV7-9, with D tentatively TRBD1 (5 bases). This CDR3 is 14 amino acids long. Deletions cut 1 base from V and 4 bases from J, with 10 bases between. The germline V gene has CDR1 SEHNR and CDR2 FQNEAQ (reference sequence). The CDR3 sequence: CASSLGGTGYGYTF. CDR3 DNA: TGTGCCAGCAGCTTAGGGGGAACAGGCTATGGCTACACCTTC.

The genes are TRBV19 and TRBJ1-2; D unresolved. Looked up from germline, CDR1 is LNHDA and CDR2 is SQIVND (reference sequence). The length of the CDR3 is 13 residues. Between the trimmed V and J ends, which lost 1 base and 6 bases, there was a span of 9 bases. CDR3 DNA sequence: TGTGCCAGTAGTATAGGCGGCAGGAATGGCTACACCTTC. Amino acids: CASSIGGRNGYTF.

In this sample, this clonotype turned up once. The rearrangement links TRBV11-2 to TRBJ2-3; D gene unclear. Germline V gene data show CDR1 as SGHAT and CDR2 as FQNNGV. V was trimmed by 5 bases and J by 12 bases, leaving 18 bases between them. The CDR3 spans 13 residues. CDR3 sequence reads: CASSTQGEFNQYF. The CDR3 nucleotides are TGTGCCAGCAGCACCCAAGGAGAATTTAATCAGTATTTT.

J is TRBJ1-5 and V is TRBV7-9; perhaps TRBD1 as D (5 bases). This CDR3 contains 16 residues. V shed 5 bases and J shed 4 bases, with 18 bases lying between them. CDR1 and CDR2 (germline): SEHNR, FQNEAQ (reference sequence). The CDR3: CASSPARGYGNQPQHF. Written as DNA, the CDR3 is TGTGCCAGCAGCCCGGCGAGGGGTTACGGGAATCAGCCCCAGCATTTT.

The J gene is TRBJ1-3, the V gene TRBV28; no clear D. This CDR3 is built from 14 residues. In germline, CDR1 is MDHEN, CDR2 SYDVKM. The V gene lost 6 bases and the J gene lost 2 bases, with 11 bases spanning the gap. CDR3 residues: CASRYDLAGNTIYF. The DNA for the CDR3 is TGTGCCAGCAGATATGACCTTGCTGGAAACACCATATATTTT.

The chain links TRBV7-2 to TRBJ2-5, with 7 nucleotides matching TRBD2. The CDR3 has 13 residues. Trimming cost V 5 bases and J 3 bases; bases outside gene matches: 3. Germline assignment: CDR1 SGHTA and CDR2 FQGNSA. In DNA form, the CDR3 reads TGTGCCAGCAGCCAAGGACTAGAAGAGACCCAGTACTTC. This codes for CASSQGLEETQYF.

The CDR3 spells CASSLVNNSPLHF. CDR3 sequence (DNA): TGTGCCAGCAGCTTAGTGAATAATTCACCCCTCCACTTT. The rearrangement uses TRBV7-2 and TRBJ1-6; D gene uncertain. This CDR3 has 13 residues. The germline V and J ends were trimmed by 1 base and 5 bases, with 3 bases remaining between them. Looked up from germline, CDR1 is SGHTA and CDR2 is FQGNSA.

This chain's CDR3 is CASSKGQGARGGELFF. The CDR3 nucleotides read TGTGCCAGCAGTAAAGGACAGGGGGCTCGGGGCGGGGAGCTGTTTTTT. The chain carries TRBV27 and TRBJ2-2; 11 nucleotides align to TRBD1. The CDR3 contains 16 residues. Germline CDR1 reads MNHEY; CDR2 reads SMNVEV (reference sequence). After removal of 5 bases from V and 7 bases from J, the junction contained 9 bases not matched to a gene.

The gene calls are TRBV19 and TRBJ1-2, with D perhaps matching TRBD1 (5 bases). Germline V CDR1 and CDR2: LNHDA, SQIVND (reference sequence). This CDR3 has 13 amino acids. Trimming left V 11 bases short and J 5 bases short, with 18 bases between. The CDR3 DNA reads TGTGCCGCTAAGGGGAGGGGCTGGTATGGCTACACCTTC. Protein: CAAKGRGWYGYTF.

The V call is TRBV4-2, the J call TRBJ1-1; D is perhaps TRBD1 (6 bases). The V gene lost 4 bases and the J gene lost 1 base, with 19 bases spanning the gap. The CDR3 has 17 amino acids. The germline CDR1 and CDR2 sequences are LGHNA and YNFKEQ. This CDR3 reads CASSLRWGARENTEAFF. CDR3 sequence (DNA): TGTGCCAGCAGCCTTCGCTGGGGGGCTCGGGAGAACACTGAAGCTTTCTTT.

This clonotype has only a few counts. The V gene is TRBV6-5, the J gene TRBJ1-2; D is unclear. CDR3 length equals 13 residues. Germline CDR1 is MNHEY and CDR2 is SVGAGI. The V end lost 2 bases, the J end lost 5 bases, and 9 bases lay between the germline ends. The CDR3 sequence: CASSYLGLYGYTF. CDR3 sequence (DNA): TGTGCCAGCAGTTACCTAGGATTGTATGGCTACACCTTC.

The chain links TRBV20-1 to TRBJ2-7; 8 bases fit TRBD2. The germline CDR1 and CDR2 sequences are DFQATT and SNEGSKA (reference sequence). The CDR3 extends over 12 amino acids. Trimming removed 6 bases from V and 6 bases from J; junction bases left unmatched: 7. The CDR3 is CSAPRTSSEQYF. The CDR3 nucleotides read TGCAGTGCCCCTCGGACTAGCAGCGAGCAGTACTTC.

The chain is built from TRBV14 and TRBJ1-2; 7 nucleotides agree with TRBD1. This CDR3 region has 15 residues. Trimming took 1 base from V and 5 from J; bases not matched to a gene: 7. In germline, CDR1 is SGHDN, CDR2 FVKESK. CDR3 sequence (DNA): TGTGCCAGCAGCCAAGGACAGGGTCTCCGGTATGGCTACACCTTC. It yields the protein CASSQGQGLRYGYTF.

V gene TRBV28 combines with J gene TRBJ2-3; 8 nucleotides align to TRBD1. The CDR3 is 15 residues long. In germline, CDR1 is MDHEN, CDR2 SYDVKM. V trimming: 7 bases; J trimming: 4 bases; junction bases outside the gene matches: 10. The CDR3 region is CASKYGSGGPDTQYF. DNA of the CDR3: TGTGCCAGCAAGTACGGGTCAGGGGGCCCAGATACGCAGTATTTT.

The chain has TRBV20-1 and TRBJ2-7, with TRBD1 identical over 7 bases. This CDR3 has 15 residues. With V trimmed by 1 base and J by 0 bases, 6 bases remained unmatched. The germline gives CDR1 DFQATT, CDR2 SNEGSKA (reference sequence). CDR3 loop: CSARATGPLSYEQYF. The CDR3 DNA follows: TGCAGTGCTAGAGCGACAGGGCCTCTCTCCTACGAGCAGTACTTC.

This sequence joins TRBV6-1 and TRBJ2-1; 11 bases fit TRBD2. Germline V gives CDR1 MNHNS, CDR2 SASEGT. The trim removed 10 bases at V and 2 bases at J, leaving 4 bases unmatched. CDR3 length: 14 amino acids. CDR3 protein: CATRGLAAYNEQFF. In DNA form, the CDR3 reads TGTGCCACTAGGGGACTAGCGGCCTACAATGAGCAGTTCTTC.

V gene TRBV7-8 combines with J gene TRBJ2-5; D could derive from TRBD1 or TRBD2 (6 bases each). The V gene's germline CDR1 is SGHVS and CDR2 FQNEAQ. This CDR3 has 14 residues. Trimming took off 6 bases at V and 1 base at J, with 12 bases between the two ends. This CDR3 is CASRQRGVQETQYF. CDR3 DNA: TGTGCCAGCAGACAGAGGGGGGTCCAAGAGACCCAGTACTTC.

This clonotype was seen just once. CDR3 bases: TGCAGTGCTAGACGGGACACCCTGGGTGAAGCTTTCTTT. Translated: CSARRDTLGEAFF. The chain recombines TRBV20-1 with TRBJ1-1; D is perhaps TRBD1 (6 bases). This CDR3 spans 13 amino acids. V was trimmed by 2 bases and J by 7 bases, leaving 14 bases between them. Germline-derived CDR1 and CDR2 are DFQATT and SNEGSKA (reference sequence).

CDR3 coding DNA: TGTGCCAGCAGCGTAGAGGGACAGAATAATTCACCCCTCCACTTT. Its translation: CASSVEGQNNSPLHF. The gene calls are TRBV9 and TRBJ1-6, with 7 bases aligning to TRBD1. V trimming: 0 bases; J trimming: 5 bases; junction bases outside the gene matches: 2. Germline lookup yields CDR1 SGDLS and CDR2 YYNGEE. The CDR3 sequence is 15 residues long.

The CDR3 DNA reads as TGCAGTGCTTCCGTCAGGGTAGGGCAGGGCTACACCTTC. Its translation is CSASVRVGQGYTF. The chain employs TRBV20-1 and TRBJ1-2, with TRBD1 as a possible D gene (5 bases). This CDR3 has 13 amino acids. The germline V and J ends were trimmed by 5 bases and 8 bases, with 18 bases remaining between them. From germline, CDR1 is DFQATT and CDR2 SNEGSKA (reference sequence).

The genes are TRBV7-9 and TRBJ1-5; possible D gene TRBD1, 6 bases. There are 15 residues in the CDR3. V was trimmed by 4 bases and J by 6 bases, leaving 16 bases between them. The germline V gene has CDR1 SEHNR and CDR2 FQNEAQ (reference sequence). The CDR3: CASSYRGGVGQPQHF. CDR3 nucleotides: TGTGCCAGCAGCTACAGAGGGGGGGTTGGTCAGCCCCAGCATTTT.

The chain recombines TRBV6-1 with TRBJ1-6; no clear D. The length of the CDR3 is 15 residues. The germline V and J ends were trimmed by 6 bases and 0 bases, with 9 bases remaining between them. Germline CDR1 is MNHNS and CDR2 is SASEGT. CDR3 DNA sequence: TGTGCCAGCAGCGTGAAAGGCTCCTATAATTCACCCCTCCACTTT. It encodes CASSVKGSYNSPLHF.